Listed here are 17 T cell receptor beta chains from one sample, sequenced in a study of Tregs in tolerant kidney transplant recipients. For these receptors, no antigen is known. The data were produced by immunoSEQ multiplex PCR, yet TCRdb's version contains in-frame clones alone and is incomplete. This repertoire shows about 16,000 clones, approximately 61% found once; its top ten account for roughly 3%. The sequenced sample was Tregs from blood cultured with allogeneic cells. These receptors came from a human donor in good health.

The table lists this clone with a few counts. This sequence joins TRBV5-6 and TRBJ2-7; 7 nucleotides match TRBD1. J gave up 12 bases and V 2 bases, and 11 bases lay outside the gene matches. Germline lookup yields CDR1 SGHDT and CDR2 YYEEEE. The CDR3 is 13 residues long. The CDR3 region has the DNA TGTGCCAGCAGCTTTAGGCCGACAGGGAGAAGGTACTTC. Residues: CASSFRPTGRRYF.

As for this clone: Distinct nucleotide sequences in the sample also encode this CDR3. V and J are TRBV13 and TRBJ2-2; the match to TRBD2 covers 7 bases. The CDR3 has 16 amino acids. With V trimmed by 3 bases and J by 5 bases, 9 bases remained unmatched. The germline V gene encodes CDR1 PRHDT and CDR2 FYEKMQ (reference sequence). The CDR3 reads CASSLEAGRWTGELFF. The CDR3 region has the DNA TGTGCCAGCAGCTTGGAAGCGGGGCGGTGGACCGGGGAGCTGTTTTTT. Supplemented by reference TRBV13 and TRBJ2-2, the full variable domain reads AAGVIQSPRHLIKEKRETATLKCYPIPRHDTVYWYQQGPGQDPQFLISFYEKMQSDKGSIPDRFSAQQFSDYHSELNMSSLELGDSALYFCASSLEAGRWTGELFFGEGSRLTVL.

The chain couples TRBV7-3 to TRBJ2-3, with TRBD1 matching over 7 bases. From germline, CDR1 is SGHTA and CDR2 FQGTGA. The CDR3 has 13 amino acids. Germline trimming cut 5 bases from V and 4 bases from J; bases unmatched to any gene: 3. The CDR3 bases are TGTGCCAGCAGCAACAGGGGTGCAGATACGCAGTATTTT. Translated: CASSNRGADTQYF.

A few counts support this clone. This chain uses TRBV9 with TRBJ2-2; D is undetermined. This CDR3 has 14 residues. Trimming removed 2 bases at V and 2 bases at J, with 7 bases between. Germline V gene data show CDR1 as SGDLS and CDR2 as YYNGEE. This chain's CDR3 is CASSVRLNTGELFF. The DNA of the CDR3 is TGTGCCAGCAGCGTTCGACTTAACACCGGGGAGCTGTTTTTT.

The chain has TRBV7-3 and TRBJ2-1; perhaps TRBD2 as D (6 bases). Trimming removed 3 bases from V and 4 bases from J, with 10 bases in between. The CDR3 sequence is 14 residues long. Germline values: CDR1 SGHTA, CDR2 FQGTGA. The DNA for the CDR3 is TGTGCCAGCAGCTTCCGGGGACTTTACAATGAGCAGTTCTTC. This translates into CASSFRGLYNEQFF. Combining the CDR3 with reference TRBV7-3 and TRBJ2-1 gives the whole variable domain GAGVSQTPSNKVTEKGKYVELRCDPISGHTALYWYRQSLGQGPEFLIYFQGTGAADDSGLPNDRFFAVRPEGSVSTLKIQRTERGDSAVYLCASSFRGLYNEQFFGPGTRLTVL.

This clone was found a few times. The CDR3 is CASRKKRRSGELFF. CDR3 nucleotides: TGTGCCAGCAGAAAAAAACGGCGATCCGGGGAGCTGTTTTTT. This sequence joins TRBV6-5 and TRBJ2-2; D is unclear. Germline V gene sequence: CDR1 MNHEY, CDR2 SVGAGI. V was clipped by 6 bases and J by 6 bases, with 14 bases between them. The CDR3 contains 14 residues.

This chain joins TRBV6-1 and TRBJ2-7, with D tentatively TRBD1 or TRBD2 (5 bases each). V dropped 4 bases and J dropped 3 bases, with 10 bases sitting between them. The CDR3 is 13 residues long. Germline V lookup: CDR1 MNHNS, CDR2 SASEGT. CDR3 nucleotide sequence: TGTGCCAGCAGTGCAGGTGGGGGCTACGAGCAGTACTTC. Its translation is CASSAGGGYEQYF.

In its sample, this clone was seen a few times. The J gene is TRBJ1-3, the V gene TRBV5-1; no clear D. The CDR3 consists of 14 residues. Germline loops: CDR1 SGHRS, CDR2 YFSETQ. Trimming cost V 1 base and J 4 bases, with 9 bases left between them. CDR3 region: CASSLQGSGNTIYF. The CDR3 DNA reads TGCGCCAGCAGCTTGCAAGGGTCCGGAAACACCATATATTTT.

This clone showed up just a few times. The chain is built from TRBV6-5 and TRBJ2-1; D unresolved. Trimming shortened V by 5 bases and J by 7 bases, and 9 bases separated the two germline ends. The CDR3 spans 12 residues. Germline V gives CDR1 MNHEY, CDR2 SVGAGI. The CDR3 DNA sequence: TGTGCCAGCAGTCGGAGTTTGAATGAGCAGTTCTTC. This translates into CASSRSLNEQFF.

V gene TRBV7-2 combines with J gene TRBJ1-2; 10 bases are a match to TRBD1. The CDR3 consists of 14 residues. Germline V gene lookup returns CDR1 SGHTA and CDR2 FQGNSA. V shed 3 bases and J 7 bases; nucleotides not matched to a gene: 5. The DNA of the CDR3 is TGTGCCAGCAGCTTTCTGGGACAGGGGTTTGGCTACACCTTC. Amino acid sequence: CASSFLGQGFGYTF.

V usage is TRBV5-5 and J usage is TRBJ1-5, with D perhaps TRBD1 (6 bases). With 0 bases removed from V and 6 bases from J, the gap between germline ends came to 13 bases. Germline assignment: CDR1 SGHKS and CDR2 YYEKEE (reference sequence). This CDR3 is built from 15 residues. CDR3 amino acids: CASSLADRRTQPQHF. The DNA for the CDR3 is TGTGCCAGCAGCTTGGCTGACAGGAGAACTCAGCCCCAGCATTTT.

J is TRBJ2-3 and V is TRBV4-1, with 7 bases that match TRBD1. Germline V gene data show CDR1 as MGHRA and CDR2 as YSYEKL. The CDR3 length is 15 residues. Germline trimming cut 5 bases from V and 3 bases from J; bases unmatched to any gene: 8. This CDR3 reads CASSSGQLGTDTQYF. The CDR3, as DNA: TGCGCCAGCAGCTCGGGACAGCTAGGGACAGATACGCAGTATTTT.

The chain links TRBV7-3 to TRBJ2-7; TRBD1 might be the D (6 bases). The CDR3 runs to 13 residues. The germline V and J ends were trimmed by 4 bases and 3 bases, with 10 bases remaining between them. Germline V gives CDR1 SGHTA, CDR2 FQGTGA. The CDR3: CASSSQGGYEQYF. DNA of the CDR3: TGTGCCAGCAGCTCCCAAGGGGGCTACGAGCAGTACTTC.

The chain links TRBV14 to TRBJ1-3; no reliable D call. This CDR3 comprises 14 residues. Looked up from germline, CDR1 is SGHDN and CDR2 is FVKESK. Trimming shortened V by 1 base and J by 4 bases, and 8 bases separated the two germline ends. The CDR3 sequence: CASSQVFPGNTIYF. In DNA form, the CDR3 reads TGTGCCAGCAGCCAAGTGTTTCCCGGAAACACCATATATTTT.

V gene TRBV7-3 combines with J gene TRBJ1-2; D gene unclear. Trimming took off 5 bases at V and 0 bases at J, with 16 bases between the two ends. CDR1 and CDR2 (germline): SGHTA, FQGTGA. This CDR3 region has 16 residues. The CDR3 nucleotides are TGTGCCAGCAGCCCCAAACCCCCCAGTACTAACTATGGCTACACCTTC. Translating gives CASSPKPPSTNYGYTF. Supplemented by reference TRBV7-3 and TRBJ1-2, the full variable domain reads GAGVSQTPSNKVTEKGKYVELRCDPISGHTALYWYRQSLGQGPEFLIYFQGTGAADDSGLPNDRFFAVRPEGSVSTLKIQRTERGDSAVYLCASSPKPPSTNYGYTFGSGTRLTVV.

The V gene is TRBV2, the J gene TRBJ2-7; D possibly corresponds to TRBD2 (5 bases). V lost 7 bases and J lost 1, with 14 bases in between. Germline V gene data show CDR1 as SNHLY and CDR2 as FYNNEI. The CDR3 is 14 residues long. DNA of the CDR3: TGTGCCAGCACCTGGGAGCTCTATTCCTACGAGCAGTACTTC. Residues: CASTWELYSYEQYF.

V is TRBV10-1 and J is TRBJ2-4; 7 positions agree with TRBD2. Per the germline V gene, CDR1 is WNHNN and CDR2 is SYGVQD (reference sequence). With 6 bases clipped from V and 2 bases from J, the junction kept 16 bases outside the gene matches. The CDR3 is 18 residues long. CDR3 nucleotides: TGCGCCAGCAGCCCCCGGGGGGATTCGTCCGGAACCAAAAACATTCAGTACTTC. Translated: CASSPRGDSSGTKNIQYF.